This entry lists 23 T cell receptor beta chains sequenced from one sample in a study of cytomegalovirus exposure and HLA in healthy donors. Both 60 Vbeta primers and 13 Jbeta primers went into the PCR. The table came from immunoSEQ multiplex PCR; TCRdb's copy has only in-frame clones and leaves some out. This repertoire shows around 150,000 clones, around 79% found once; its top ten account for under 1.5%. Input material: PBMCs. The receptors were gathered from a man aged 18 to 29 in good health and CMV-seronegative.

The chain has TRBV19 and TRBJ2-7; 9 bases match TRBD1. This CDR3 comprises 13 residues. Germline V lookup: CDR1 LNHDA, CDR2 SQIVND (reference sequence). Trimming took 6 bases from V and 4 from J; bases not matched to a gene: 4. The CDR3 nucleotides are TGTGCCAGTAGCAGCGGACAGGGGTACGAGCAGTACTTC. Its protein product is CASSSGQGYEQYF.

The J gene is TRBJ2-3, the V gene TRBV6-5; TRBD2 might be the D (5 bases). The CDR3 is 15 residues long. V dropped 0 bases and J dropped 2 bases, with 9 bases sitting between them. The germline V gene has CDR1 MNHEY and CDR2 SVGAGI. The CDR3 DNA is TGTGCCAGCAGTTACTCCGGGGTCTTCACAGATACGCAGTATTTT. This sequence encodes CASSYSGVFTDTQYF.

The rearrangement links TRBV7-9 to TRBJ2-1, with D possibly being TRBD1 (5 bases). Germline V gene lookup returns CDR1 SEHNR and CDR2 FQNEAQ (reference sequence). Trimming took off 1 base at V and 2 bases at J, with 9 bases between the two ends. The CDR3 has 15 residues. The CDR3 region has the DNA TGTGCCAGCAGCTTAGGAGACAGCACCTACAATGAGCAGTTCTTC. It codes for CASSLGDSTYNEQFF.

CDR3 sequence reads: CASSLAAPVGVLHF. The CDR3 nucleotides read TGTGCCAGCAGCTTAGCGGCCCCCGTTGGAGTCCTCCACTTT. This sequence joins TRBV11-2 and TRBJ1-6; no clear D gene. The CDR3 is 14 residues long. Trimming took off 1 base at V and 15 bases at J, with 16 bases between the two ends. Germline V gives CDR1 SGHAT, CDR2 FQNNGV.

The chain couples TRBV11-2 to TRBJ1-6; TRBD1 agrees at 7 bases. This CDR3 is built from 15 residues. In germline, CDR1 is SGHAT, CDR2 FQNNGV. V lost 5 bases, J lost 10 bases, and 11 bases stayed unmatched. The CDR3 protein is CASSNNRGAGSPLHF. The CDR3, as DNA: TGTGCCAGCAGCAACAACAGGGGCGCAGGGTCACCCCTCCACTTT.

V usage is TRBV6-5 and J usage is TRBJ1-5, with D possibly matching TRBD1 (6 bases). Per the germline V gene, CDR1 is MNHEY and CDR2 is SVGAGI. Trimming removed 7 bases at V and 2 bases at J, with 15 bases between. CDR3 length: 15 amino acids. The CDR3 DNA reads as TGTGCCAGCACCCTAGCCAGGGGAGGCAATCAGCCCCAGCATTTT. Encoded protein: CASTLARGGNQPQHF.

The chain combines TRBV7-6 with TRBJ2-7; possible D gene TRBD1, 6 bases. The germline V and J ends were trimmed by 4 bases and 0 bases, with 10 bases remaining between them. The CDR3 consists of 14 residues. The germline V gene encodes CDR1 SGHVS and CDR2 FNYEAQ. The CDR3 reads CASSYGQSSYEQYF. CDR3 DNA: TGTGCCAGCAGCTACGGACAGAGCTCCTACGAGCAGTACTTC.

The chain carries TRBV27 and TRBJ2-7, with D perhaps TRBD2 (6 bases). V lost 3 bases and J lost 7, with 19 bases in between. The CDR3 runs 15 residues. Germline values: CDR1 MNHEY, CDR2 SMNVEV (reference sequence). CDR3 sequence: CASSFGSRGAFEQYF. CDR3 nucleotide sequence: TGTGCCAGCAGTTTCGGGAGTAGGGGTGCTTTTGAGCAGTACTTC.

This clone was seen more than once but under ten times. The CDR3 region is CASSLGGLAGQETQYF. CDR3 bases: TGTGCCAGCAGCTTAGGGGGACTAGCGGGGCAAGAGACCCAGTACTTC. The rearrangement links TRBV7-9 to TRBJ2-5; 13 bases agree with TRBD2. Losses at the gene ends were 1 base for V and 2 bases for J; bases not matched to a gene: 1. CDR1 SEHNR and CDR2 FQNEAQ come from the germline V gene (reference sequence). This CDR3 has 16 amino acids.

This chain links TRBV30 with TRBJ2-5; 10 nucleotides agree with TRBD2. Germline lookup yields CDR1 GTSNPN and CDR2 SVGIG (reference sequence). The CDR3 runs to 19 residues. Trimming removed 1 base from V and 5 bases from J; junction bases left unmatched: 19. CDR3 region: CAWSEGLAGVPFHVETQYF. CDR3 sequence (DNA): TGTGCCTGGAGTGAGGGGCTAGCGGGAGTCCCCTTCCACGTGGAGACCCAGTACTTC.

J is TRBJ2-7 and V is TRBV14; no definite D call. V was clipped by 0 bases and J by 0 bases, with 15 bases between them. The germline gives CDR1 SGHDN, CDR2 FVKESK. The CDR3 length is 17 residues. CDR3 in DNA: TGTGCCAGCAGCCAAGATTTATGCGGCTCACCCTCCTACGAGCAGTACTTC. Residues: CASSQDLCGSPSYEQYF.

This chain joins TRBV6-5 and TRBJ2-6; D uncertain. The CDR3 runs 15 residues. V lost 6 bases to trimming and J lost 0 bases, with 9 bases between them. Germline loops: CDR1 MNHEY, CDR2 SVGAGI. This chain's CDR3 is CASSLQISGANVLTF. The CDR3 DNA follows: TGTGCCAGCAGCCTACAGATCTCTGGGGCCAACGTCCTGACTTTC.

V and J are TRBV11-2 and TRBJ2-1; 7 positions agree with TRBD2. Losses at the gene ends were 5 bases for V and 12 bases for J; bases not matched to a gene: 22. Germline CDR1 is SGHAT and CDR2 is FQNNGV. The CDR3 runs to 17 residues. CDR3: CASSASRGVETRLRQFF. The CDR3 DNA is TGTGCCAGCAGCGCTTCCCGGGGGGTTGAGACTAGACTTCGGCAGTTCTTC.

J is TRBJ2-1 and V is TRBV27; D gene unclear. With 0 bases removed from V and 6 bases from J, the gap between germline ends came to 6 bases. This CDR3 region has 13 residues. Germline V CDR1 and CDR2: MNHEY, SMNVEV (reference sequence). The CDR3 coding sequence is TGTGCCAGCAGTTTATCGGCCCCCAATGAGCAGTTCTTC. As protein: CASSLSAPNEQFF.

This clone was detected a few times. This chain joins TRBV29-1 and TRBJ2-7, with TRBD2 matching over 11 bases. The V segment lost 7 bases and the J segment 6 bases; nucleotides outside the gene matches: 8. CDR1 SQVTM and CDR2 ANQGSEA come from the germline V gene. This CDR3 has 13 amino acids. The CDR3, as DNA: TGCAGCGCTGGGACTAGCGGAGCCGGCGAGCAGTACTTC. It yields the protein CSAGTSGAGEQYF.

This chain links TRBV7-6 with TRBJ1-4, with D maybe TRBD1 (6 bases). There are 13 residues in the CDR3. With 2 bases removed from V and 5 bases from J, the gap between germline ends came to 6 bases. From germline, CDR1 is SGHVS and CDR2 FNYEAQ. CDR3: CASSLRGNEKLFF. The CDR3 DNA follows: TGTGCCAGCAGCTTAAGGGGGAATGAAAAACTGTTTTTT.

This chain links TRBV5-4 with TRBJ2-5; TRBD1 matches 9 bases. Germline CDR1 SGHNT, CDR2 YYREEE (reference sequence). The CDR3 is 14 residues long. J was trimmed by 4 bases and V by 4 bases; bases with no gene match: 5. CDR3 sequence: CASSHRGPRETQYF. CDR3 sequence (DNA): TGTGCCAGCAGCCACAGGGGGCCGCGAGAGACCCAGTACTTC.

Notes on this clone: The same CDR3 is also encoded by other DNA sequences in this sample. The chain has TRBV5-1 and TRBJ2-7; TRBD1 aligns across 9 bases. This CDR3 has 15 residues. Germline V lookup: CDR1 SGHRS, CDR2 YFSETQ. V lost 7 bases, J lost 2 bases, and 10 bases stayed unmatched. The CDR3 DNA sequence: TGCGCCAGCGGGGGTGGACAGGGGCCCCCCTACGAGCAGTACTTC. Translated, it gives CASGGGQGPPYEQYF. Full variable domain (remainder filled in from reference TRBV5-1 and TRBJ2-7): KAGVTQTPRYLIKTRGQQVTLSCSPISGHRSVSWYQQTPGQGLQFLFEYFSETQRNKGNFPGRFSGRQFSNSRSEMNVSTLELGDSALYLCASGGGQGPPYEQYFGPGTRLTVT.

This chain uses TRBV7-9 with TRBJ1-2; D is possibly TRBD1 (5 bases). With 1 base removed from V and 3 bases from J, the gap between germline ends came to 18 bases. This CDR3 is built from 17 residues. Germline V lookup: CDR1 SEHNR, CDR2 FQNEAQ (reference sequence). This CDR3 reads CASSLGTGLALDYGYTF. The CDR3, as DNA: TGTGCCAGCAGCTTAGGGACGGGACTCGCATTGGACTATGGCTACACCTTC.

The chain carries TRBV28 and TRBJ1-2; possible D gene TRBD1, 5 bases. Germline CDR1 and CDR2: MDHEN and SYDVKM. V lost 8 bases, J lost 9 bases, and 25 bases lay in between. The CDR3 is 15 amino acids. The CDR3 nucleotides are TGTGCCAGCTGCCGCTCTAGGAACAGGCTAGACAGCTACACCTTC. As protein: CASCRSRNRLDSYTF.

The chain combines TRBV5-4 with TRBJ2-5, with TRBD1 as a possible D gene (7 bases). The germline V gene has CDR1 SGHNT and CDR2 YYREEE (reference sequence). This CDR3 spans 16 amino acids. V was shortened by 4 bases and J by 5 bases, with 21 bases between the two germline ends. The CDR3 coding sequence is TGTGCCAGCAGCCGCCAGGGAGGAGGGGGCGGGGAGACCCAGTACTTC. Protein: CASSRQGGGGGETQYF.

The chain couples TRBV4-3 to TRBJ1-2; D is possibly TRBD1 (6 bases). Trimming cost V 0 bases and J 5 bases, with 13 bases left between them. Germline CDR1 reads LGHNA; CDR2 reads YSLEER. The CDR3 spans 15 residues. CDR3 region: CASSQDPDSTYGYTF. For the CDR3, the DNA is TGCGCCAGCAGCCAAGACCCGGACAGCACTTATGGCTACACCTTC.

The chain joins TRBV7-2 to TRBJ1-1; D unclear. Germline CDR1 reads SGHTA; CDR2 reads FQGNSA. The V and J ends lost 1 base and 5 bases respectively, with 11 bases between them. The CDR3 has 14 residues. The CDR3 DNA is TGTGCCAGCAGCTTAGTTAGTGCGGGGACTGAAGCTTTCTTT. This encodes CASSLVSAGTEAFF.